The source of this TCR beta chain is a study of T-cell reconstitution after alpha-beta-depleted transplantation in children. To note about this clonotype: One end of the junction does not line up with germline, which may come from a read error.

Unique molecular identifiers were incorporated when the TCRbeta library was constructed. TCRdb independently ran MiXCR on the PCR reads; one entry per CDR3 protein. The sample holds 150,000 to 200,000 distinct CDR3 sequences; roughly 14% are singletons and the top ten take less than 15%. Germline V gene sequence: CDR1 SEHNR, CDR2 FQNEAQ (reference sequence). This CDR3 region has 13 residues. The receptor was isolated from a human donor who donated a stem cell graft to a child with acute lymphoblastic leukemia. Material: PBMCs from the stem cell graft donor, obtained from the stem cell graft. The V and J genes are TRBV7-9 and TRBJ2-7; no firm D call. The CDR3 bases are TGTGACAGCAGCTTAGCCCCAGTAGAAGAGCAGTACTTC. The encoded protein is CDSSLAPVEEQYF.